These 25 T cell receptor beta chains came from one sample sequenced in a study of radiation and T cells in renal cell carcinoma. Data came from immunoSEQ multiplex PCR; TCRdb stores just in-frame clones and leaves some out. The data hold 100,000 to 150,000 clones, with 65% to 85% observed a single time. The time point here: blood 2 weeks post-SBRT. Specified treatment: 15 Gy SBRT to primary tumor, nephrectomy 4 weeks later. The sequenced sample was blood, obtained from a patient whose treatment included radiotherapy and nephrectomy. The receptors shown here come from a man aged 50 to 59 with renal cell carcinoma.

This clone is a singleton in its sample. The DNA of the CDR3 is TGTGCCGCCGGCGGAGAAGGAGAGGTTCTCGACGAGCAGTACTTC. Amino acid sequence: CAAGGEGEVLDEQYF. The chain employs TRBV10-3 and TRBJ2-7; no firm D call. V dropped 11 bases and J dropped 5 bases, with 25 bases sitting between them. CDR3 length equals 15 residues. Looked up from germline, CDR1 is ENHRY and CDR2 is SYGVKD.

The genes are TRBV7-9 and TRBJ2-1; no firm D call. V was clipped by 5 bases and J by 5 bases, with 10 bases between them. Per germline, CDR1 SEHNR and CDR2 FQNEAQ (reference sequence). The CDR3 runs 13 residues. The CDR3 DNA sequence: TGTGCCAGCAGCCCCGACACCAACAATGAGCAGTTCTTC. This codes for CASSPDTNNEQFF. The full variable domain, in which reference TRBV7-9 and TRBJ2-1 provide the parts outside the CDR3, is DTGVSQNPRHKITKRGQNVTFRCDPISEHNRLYWYRQTLGQGPEFLTYFQNEAQLEKSRLLSDRFSAERPKGSFSTLEIQRTEQGDSAMYLCASSPDTNNEQFFGPGTRLTVL.

The chain combines TRBV6-5 with TRBJ2-5, with D unresolved. The CDR3 is made up of 13 amino acids. Trimming cost V 4 bases and J 4 bases, with 10 bases left between them. Germline CDR1 reads MNHEY; CDR2 reads SVGAGI. The CDR3, as DNA: TGTGCCAGCAGTTCCCGCGCTCCAGAGACCCAGTACTTC. Protein sequence: CASSSRAPETQYF.

The rearrangement uses TRBV19 and TRBJ2-7; D might be TRBD1 (6 bases). V gave up 4 bases and J gave up 3 bases, with 16 bases separating them. The V gene's germline CDR1 is LNHDA and CDR2 SQIVND (reference sequence). CDR3 length: 15 amino acids. CDR3 nucleotide sequence: TGTGCCAGTAGTAAGACAGGAGTTAAGTACTACGAGCAGTACTTC. Translation gives CASSKTGVKYYEQYF.

This clone was recorded only once. The rearrangement joins TRBV10-3 to TRBJ2-1, with 8 nucleotides matching TRBD1. Germline V lookup: CDR1 ENHRY, CDR2 SYGVKD. CDR3 size: 15 residues. Trimming took 3 bases from V and 7 from J; bases not matched to a gene: 8. CDR3 bases: TGTGCCATCAGTGATATATCAGGGGGCAGGAATGAGCAGTTCTTC. Amino acids: CAISDISGGRNEQFF.

The chain's CDR3 is CACGRPSSYEQYF. CDR3 bases: TGTGCCTGCGGGAGGCCCAGCTCCTACGAGCAGTACTTC. The rearrangement joins TRBV30 to TRBJ2-7; TRBD2 aligns across 7 bases. This CDR3 contains 13 residues. After removal of 6 bases from V and 0 bases from J, the junction contained 5 bases not matched to a gene. Germline V lookup: CDR1 GTSNPN, CDR2 SVGIG (reference sequence).

This chain uses TRBV4-2 with TRBJ2-5; D call uncertain. Trimming pared 0 bases from V and 5 bases from J, leaving 13 bases between. The CDR3 is 15 residues long. CDR1 LGHNA and CDR2 YNFKEQ come from the germline V gene. Here the CDR3 reads CASSQDGTAWETQYF. The CDR3 DNA follows: TGTGCCAGCAGCCAAGATGGAACAGCATGGGAGACCCAGTACTTC.

The chain couples TRBV5-4 to TRBJ2-5, with TRBD2 matching over 12 bases. V was pared by 4 bases and J by 5 bases, with 9 bases of the junction left unmatched. CDR3 length: 16 amino acids. Per germline, CDR1 SGHNT and CDR2 YYREEE (reference sequence). CDR3 DNA sequence: TGTGCCAGCAGCCTCCCGACTAGCGGGGGTCGGGAGACCCAGTACTTC. It translates to CASSLPTSGGRETQYF.

The chain uses TRBV7-6 and TRBJ2-1, with D unclear. V was clipped by 3 bases and J by 0 bases, with 6 bases between them. The CDR3 is made up of 14 amino acids. The germline V gene has CDR1 SGHVS and CDR2 FNYEAQ. CDR3 sequence reads: CASSLRSSYNEQFF. Here the CDR3 DNA reads TGTGCCAGCAGCTTGCGGAGCTCCTACAATGAGCAGTTCTTC.

This chain joins TRBV5-1 and TRBJ1-4, with TRBD1 identical over 9 bases. V lost 4 bases and J lost 7; bases outside the gene matches: 5. The CDR3 is 14 amino acids. Germline-derived CDR1 and CDR2 are SGHRS and YFSETQ. CDR3 in DNA: TGCGCCAGCAGCCAGGGACAGGGAGGTGAAAAACTGTTTTTT. It specifies CASSQGQGGEKLFF.

The CDR3, as DNA: TGTGCCAGCAGCTCGGGACTAGCGGGAGTGGGAGATACGCAGTATTTT. Residues: CASSSGLAGVGDTQYF. The chain links TRBV7-6 to TRBJ2-3; 14 nucleotides line up with TRBD2. The germline V gene has CDR1 SGHVS and CDR2 FNYEAQ. The CDR3 runs to 16 residues. With V trimmed by 4 bases and J by 5 bases, 5 bases remained unmatched.

This clone was found a few times. The rearrangement uses TRBV4-1 and TRBJ1-1, with D possibly being TRBD1 (5 bases). CDR1 is MGHRA and CDR2 is YSYEKL in the germline V gene. This CDR3 spans 15 amino acids. V lost 0 bases and J 5 bases, leaving 13 bases between the germline ends. The CDR3 is CASSQDSDSRTEAFF. CDR3 nucleotide sequence: TGCGCCAGCAGCCAAGATAGCGACAGCAGAACTGAAGCTTTCTTT.

In its sample, this clone was seen many times. V and J are TRBV4-2 and TRBJ1-1; no definite D call. V lost 0 bases to trimming and J lost 1 base, with 24 bases between them. Germline-derived CDR1 and CDR2 are LGHNA and YNFKEQ. The CDR3 is 20 amino acids. CDR3 bases: TGTGCCAGCAGCCAAGAGGATCCCGGACGGGCCGACTTAAAGAACACTGAAGCTTTCTTT. Its protein is CASSQEDPGRADLKNTEAFF.

This clone was observed a single time. J is TRBJ2-7 and V is TRBV5-1, with 7 bases identical to TRBD1. Germline V gene sequence: CDR1 SGHRS, CDR2 YFSETQ. With 0 bases clipped from V and 7 bases from J, the junction kept 7 bases outside the gene matches. The CDR3 consists of 14 residues. DNA for the CDR3: TGCGCCAGCAGCTTGGAAGGGGGCTCAGGGGAGCAGTACTTC. Encoded protein: CASSLEGGSGEQYF.

DNA for the CDR3: TGCGCCAGCAGCGGCTTTACCGGGACACCCAGCGCGAACACCGGGGAGCTGTTTTTT. Translating it yields CASSGFTGTPSANTGELFF. The V call is TRBV10-1, the J call TRBJ2-2; the D gene is possibly TRBD1 (6 bases). The germline CDR1 and CDR2 sequences are WNHNN and SYGVQD (reference sequence). This CDR3 comprises 19 residues. V was cut by 6 bases and J by 0 bases, with 23 bases left in between.

This rearrangement joins TRBV5-1 to TRBJ1-6, with 8 bases aligning to TRBD1. From germline, CDR1 is SGHRS and CDR2 YFSETQ. Trimming at V came to 3 bases and at J to 5 bases, leaving 4 bases not matched to a gene. This CDR3 is 15 amino acids long. The CDR3 loop reads CASSYNRGNNSPLHF. The CDR3 nucleotides are TGCGCCAGCAGCTACAACAGGGGGAATAATTCACCCCTCCACTTT.

The chain couples TRBV4-2 to TRBJ2-1; the match to TRBD2 covers 10 bases. Germline-derived CDR1 and CDR2 are LGHNA and YNFKEQ. The J segment lost 6 bases and the V segment lost 0 bases, leaving 8 bases of the junction unmatched. The length of the CDR3 is 17 residues. The CDR3 sequence is CASSQDGASGSVNEQFF. For the CDR3, the DNA is TGTGCCAGCAGCCAAGATGGCGCTAGCGGGAGTGTCAATGAGCAGTTCTTC.

V is TRBV5-1 and J is TRBJ2-1, with 8 bases fitting TRBD2. V gave up 2 bases and J gave up 8 bases; unmatched junction bases: 15. This CDR3 comprises 17 residues. Germline-derived CDR1 and CDR2 are SGHRS and YFSETQ. The CDR3 bases are TGCGCCAGCAGCTTCGTCCCGGGGGGGCCAGTTGGCGATGAGCAGTTCTTC. Amino acids: CASSFVPGGPVGDEQFF. Full variable domain (outside the CDR3, taken from reference TRBV5-1 and TRBJ2-1): KAGVTQTPRYLIKTRGQQVTLSCSPISGHRSVSWYQQTPGQGLQFLFEYFSETQRNKGNFPGRFSGRQFSNSRSEMNVSTLELGDSALYLCASSFVPGGPVGDEQFFGPGTRLTVL.

This clone was found a few times. V usage is TRBV14 and J usage is TRBJ1-1, with D unresolved. The CDR3 is 13 amino acids. Trimming shortened V by 4 bases and J by 5 bases, and 11 bases separated the two germline ends. Germline V gene data show CDR1 as SGHDN and CDR2 as FVKESK. For the CDR3, the DNA is TGTGCCAGCAGCCCCCTGGAGTGGACTGAAGCTTTCTTT. As protein: CASSPLEWTEAFF.

The chain combines TRBV19 with TRBJ1-2; no definite D call. The V gene's germline CDR1 is LNHDA and CDR2 SQIVND (reference sequence). Trimming removed 5 bases at V and 3 bases at J, with 10 bases between. This CDR3 comprises 13 residues. CDR3 residues: CASSSSGDYGYTF. DNA of the CDR3: TGTGCCAGTAGTTCTTCCGGAGACTATGGCTACACCTTC.

The rearrangement joins TRBV7-6 to TRBJ2-2; 7 bases match TRBD1. The trim removed 1 base at V and 4 bases at J, leaving 6 bases unmatched. The CDR3 totals 16 residues. Germline V gene sequence: CDR1 SGHVS, CDR2 FNYEAQ. The CDR3 spells CASSLVVQGTTGELFF. The CDR3 DNA reads TGTGCCAGCAGCTTAGTAGTACAGGGGACCACCGGGGAGCTGTTTTTT. Supplemented by reference TRBV7-6 and TRBJ2-2, the full variable domain reads GAGVSQSPRYKVTKRGQDVALRCDPISGHVSLYWYRQALGQGPEFLTYFNYEAQQDKSGLPNDRFSAERPEGSISTLTIQRTEQRDSAMYRCASSLVVQGTTGELFFGEGSRLTVL.

This rearrangement joins TRBV6-5 to TRBJ2-7; D might be TRBD2 (5 bases). V was trimmed by 0 bases and J by 6 bases, leaving 15 bases between them. The V gene's germline CDR1 is MNHEY and CDR2 SVGAGI. The CDR3 runs to 15 residues. Here the CDR3 DNA reads TGTGCCAGCAGTTACTCAGGAGGAATCCCGGGCGAGCAGTACTTC. It yields the protein CASSYSGGIPGEQYF.

This rearrangement joins TRBV5-4 to TRBJ2-5; 9 nucleotides align to TRBD2. The CDR3 is 15 amino acids. Trimming at V came to 1 base and at J to 4 bases, leaving 5 bases not matched to a gene. Germline CDR1 SGHNT, CDR2 YYREEE (reference sequence). CDR3 sequence (DNA): TGTGCCAGCAGCTTGTTAGCGGGAGTAGGAGAGACCCAGTACTTC. Encoded protein: CASSLLAGVGETQYF.

V gene TRBV9 combines with J gene TRBJ2-7, with 15 bases matching TRBD2. The germline CDR1 and CDR2 sequences are SGDLS and YYNGEE. V dropped 3 bases and J dropped 4; count of bases not matched to a gene: 2. This CDR3 spans 15 amino acids. CDR3 DNA: TGTGCCAGCAGCGAGGGACTAGCGGGGGGTTACGAGCAGTACTTC. This encodes CASSEGLAGGYEQYF. The complete variable domain, with remaining parts taken from reference TRBV9 and TRBJ2-7, reads DSGVTQTPKHLITATGQRVTLRCSPRSGDLSVYWYQQSLDQGLQFLIQYYNGEERAKGNILERFSAQQFPDLHSELNLSSLELGDSALYFCASSEGLAGGYEQYFGPGTRLTVT.

In regard to this clone: At the DNA level, this CDR3 is encoded by other sequences in the same sample as well. This sequence joins TRBV2 and TRBJ1-1; possibly TRBD1 for D (5 bases). Germline V gene data show CDR1 as SNHLY and CDR2 as FYNNEI. V gave up 4 bases and J gave up 0 bases, with 9 bases separating them. The CDR3 has 14 residues. CDR3 loop: CASSVGGMNTEAFF. Here the CDR3 DNA reads TGTGCCAGCAGTGTGGGGGGTATGAACACTGAAGCTTTCTTT. The complete variable domain, with remaining parts taken from reference TRBV2 and TRBJ1-1, reads EPEVTQTPSHQVTQMGQEVILRCVPISNHLYFYWYRQILGQKVEFLVSFYNNEISEKSEIFDDQFSVERPDGSNFTLKIRSTKLEDSAMYFCASSVGGMNTEAFFGQGTRLTVV.